Included here is one T cell receptor (beta chain) sequence, with context. The antigen is undetermined. This sample stems from a study of OX40 agonist ivuxolimab in advanced cancers. Study-level results: With doses of 0.1 to 3.0 mg/kg, CD4+ and CD8+ blood T cells had undergone clonal expansion by week 6.

Repertoires were generated with immunoSEQ multiplex PCR, while TCRdb's copy carries only in-frame clones and drops some. The profile covers about 36,000 clones, with 74% appearing a single time and roughly 20% taken by the ten largest. The CDR3 runs 15 residues. Per germline, CDR1 MGHRA and CDR2 YSYEKL. Between the trimmed V and J ends, which lost 0 bases and 0 bases, there was a span of 8 bases. The material sequenced was CD4+ or CD8+ T cells sorted from blood, taken in a trial of the OX40 agonist ivuxolimab. The chain carries TRBV4-1 and TRBJ1-1, with D hard to call. The receptor was isolated from an adult with an advanced solid tumor such as melanoma, head and neck, liver or kidney cancer. CDR3 protein: CASSQDAFLNTEAFF. CDR3 sequence (DNA): TGCGCCAGCAGCCAAGATGCATTTTTGAACACTGAAGCTTTCTTT.